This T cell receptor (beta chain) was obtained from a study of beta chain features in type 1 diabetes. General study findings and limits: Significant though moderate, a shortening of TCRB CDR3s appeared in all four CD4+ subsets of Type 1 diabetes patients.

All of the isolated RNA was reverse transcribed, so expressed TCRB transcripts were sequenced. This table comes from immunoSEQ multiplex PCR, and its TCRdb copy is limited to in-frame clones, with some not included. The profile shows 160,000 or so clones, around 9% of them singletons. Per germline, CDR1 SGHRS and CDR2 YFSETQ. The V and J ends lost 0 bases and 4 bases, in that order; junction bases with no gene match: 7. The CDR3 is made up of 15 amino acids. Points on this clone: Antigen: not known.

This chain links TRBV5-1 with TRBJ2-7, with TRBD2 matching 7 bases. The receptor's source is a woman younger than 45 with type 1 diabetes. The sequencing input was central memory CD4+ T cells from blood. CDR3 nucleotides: TGCGCCAGCAGCTTGGCCCTGGGGACTATTTACGAGCAGTACTTC. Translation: CASSLALGTIYEQYF.